This T cell receptor beta chain was identified in a study of OX40 agonist ivuxolimab in advanced cancers. This CDR3 contains 16 residues. V dropped 4 bases and J dropped 3 bases, with 18 bases sitting between them. The germline V gene encodes CDR1 SGHRS and CDR2 YFSETQ. Sequencing was performed with immunoSEQ multiplex PCR; in TCRdb, only in-frame clones are kept and a portion is missing. Of over 25,000 clones in the sample, roughly four fifths were seen once. J is TRBJ2-3 and V is TRBV5-1; a possible D gene is TRBD2 (6 bases). The source is an adult with an advanced solid tumor such as melanoma, head and neck, liver or kidney cancer. The material was CD4+ or CD8+ T cells sorted from blood, obtained in a trial of the OX40 agonist ivuxolimab. The CDR3 DNA follows: TGCGCCAGCAGCCCGATGGGGGGAGGAGCGACAGATACGCAGTATTTT. Its protein product is CASSPMGGGATDTQYF.